This T cell receptor beta chain was captured in a study of blood T cell repertoires in COVID-19. Only in-frame clones appear in the TCRdb table, and some are missing; sequencing was by immunoSEQ multiplex PCR. This table has about 260,000 clones, roughly 83% appearing once. The CDR3 has 15 residues. Per the germline V gene, CDR1 is MNHEY and CDR2 is SVGAGI. J lost 2 bases, V lost 6 bases, and 4 bases had no gene match. The source of this sequence is a woman aged 50 to 60 who had recovered from COVID-19. The sequenced sample was PBMCs or T cells enriched from blood (not recorded which). The rearrangement links TRBV6-5 to TRBJ1-5, with 10 bases that match TRBD1. DNA for the CDR3: TGTGCCAGCAGCCACGACAGGGGGCGCAATCAGCCCCAGCATTTT. Amino acids: CASSHDRGRNQPQHF.